Listed here are 6 T cell receptor beta chains from one sample, sequenced in a study of T cells in Graves' hyperthyroidism and ophthalmopathy. Amplified TCR beta CDR3 regions derived from RNA transcripts. An initial round of RT-PCR targeting the TCR CDR3 relied on the HTBI primer set. Each CDR3 protein is one row after TCRdb ran MiXCR on the multiplex PCR reads. This sample has about 640,000 distinct CDR3 sequences, with less than 25% found just once. The sample comprised blood. These receptors were collected from a man younger than 40 with Graves' ophthalmopathy.

The CDR3 is CASSPLASPDPGELFF. The CDR3 DNA is TGTGCCAGCAGCCCACTAGCGTCCCCGGACCCCGGGGAGCTGTTTTTT. The chain joins TRBV6-1 to TRBJ2-2; 7 bases fit TRBD2. CDR3 length equals 16 residues. Germline V gene lookup returns CDR1 MNHNS and CDR2 SASEGT. J was trimmed by 6 bases and V by 6 bases; bases with no gene match: 13.

This clonotype was seen ten or more times. This chain joins TRBV20-1 and TRBJ2-1; TRBD2 matches 11 bases. Germline values: CDR1 DFQATT, CDR2 SNEGSKA (reference sequence). Germline trimming cut 4 bases from V and 8 bases from J; bases unmatched to any gene: 4. The CDR3 sequence is 13 residues long. In DNA, the CDR3 is TGCAGTGCTACCTCACTAGCGGGAGATGAGCAGTTCTTC. Translation: CSATSLAGDEQFF.

This chain links TRBV7-9 with TRBJ1-5; perhaps TRBD1 as D (5 bases). The CDR3 consists of 15 residues. CDR1 and CDR2 from the germline V gene are SEHNR and FQNEAQ (reference sequence). V lost 4 bases and J 2 bases, leaving 12 bases between the germline ends. The CDR3 reads CASSSPTGGNQPQHF. The DNA for the CDR3 is TGTGCCAGCAGCTCCCCAACAGGCGGCAATCAGCCCCAGCATTTT.

Regarding this clonotype: A read error may account for a junction end that differs from germline. V and J are TRBV12-3 or TRBV12-4 and TRBJ1-2, with TRBD1 matching 7 bases. The length of the CDR3 is 14 residues. This CDR3 reads CASSSDRDSYGHTF. Written as DNA, the CDR3 is TGTGCCAGCAGTTCCGACAGGGACAGCTATGGCCACACCTTC.

The V and J genes are TRBV11-2 and TRBJ2-5; D is perhaps TRBD1 (6 bases). Germline V CDR1 and CDR2: SGHAT, FQNNGV. The CDR3 is made up of 15 amino acids. Trimming took 3 bases from V and 2 from J, leaving 13 bases between them. CDR3 sequence (DNA): TGTGCCAGCAGCTTGCAGGGGACGCAGCAAGAGACCCAGTACTTC. Its protein is CASSLQGTQQETQYF.

V is TRBV6-4 and J is TRBJ2-1, with D unresolved. The CDR3 loop spans 13 amino acids. Germline CDR1 and CDR2: MRHNA and SNTAGT. V lost 4 bases and J 9 bases, leaving 13 bases between the germline ends. For the CDR3, the DNA is TGTGCCAGCAGTGCCGGCCCCGGCGGTGAGCAGTTCTTC. Protein product: CASSAGPGGEQFF.